This TCR beta chain was sequenced in a study of radiation and T cells in renal cell carcinoma (dated by TCRdb to about 2020). With regard to the full study: The samples were drawn from a clinical trial, where primary renal cell carcinomas were treated with 15 Gy of stereotactic body radiation therapy and then removed by nephrectomy 4 weeks afterward. TCR beta sequencing covered around 50 samples in total, comprising approximately 26 tumors and roughly 27 peripheral blood samples. In the approximately 58 samples combined, about 4 million unique CDR3 nucleotide sequences were found, encoding 2.5 million to 3 million unique CDR3 amino acid sequences.

The germline V gene provides CDR1 SGHTA and CDR2 FQGNSA. V is shortened by 1 base, J by 3 bases, and the region joining them spans 13 bases. The CDR3 goes from the cysteine to the phenylalanine over 15 residues. Kept here is only the CDR3 DNA, which spans 45 bases and is read in frame from base 1. TCR beta libraries were generated from genomic DNA with the immunoSEQ kit, following the manufacturer's recommendations. For library preparation, a first multiplex PCR was performed with proprietary primers, followed by a second PCR in which unique barcodes were added, and bead cleanups were performed after each round. A kit-provided positive control reaction and a negative control reaction were included in every sample batch. The final libraries underwent checking on an Agilent 4200 TapeStation D1000 ScreenTape, volumetric pooling, and quantification by qPCR. Sequencing was performed on an Illumina NextSeq500 with a MidOutput 150-cycle cartridge, and 156 Read1 and 15 Index1 cycles were run with kit custom primers. The pooled library was loaded at around 1.1 pM with a roughly 20% PhiX control spike-in. For the original study's pipeline: Vendor-processed data were analyzed in R, and a clonotype was defined as all T cells sharing the same CDR3 nucleotide sequence. For clone abundance analyses, frequencies were normalized to the 10,000 most abundant clones in each sample. Public T cell clones, which averaged fewer than five per sample, were removed prior to analysis. A difference in abundance of at least 32-fold between compartments was used to define tumor-enriched and baseline blood-enriched clonotypes. A beta-binomial differential abundance model was used to identify clonotypes that expanded or contracted between blood time points. Tumor-blood repertoire similarity was measured with the Baroni-Urbani and Buser coefficient, and groups were compared using two-tailed Wilcoxon tests in R. The source is immuneACCESS, and TCRdb retained only in-frame sequences with V and J called. Part of the clones is not carried over; for the studies checked, unresolved V genes explain less than half of this, and the remainder is unexplained. D and trimming come from the DNA, and the V and J calls and clone size come from that table. The sample contains tens of thousands of clones, 82% of them found a single time. Together, the top ten hold approximately 6.4% of the sample.

Points on this clone: Its antigen remains undetermined. The sample holds no much larger clone one base away, and base qualities are not on file.

This sample's time point label indicates: baseline pretreatment blood. The label giving this sample's treatment or condition can be read as: 15 Gy SBRT to primary tumor, nephrectomy 4 weeks later. To follow tumor-enriched clonotypes, serial peripheral blood was collected from radiation-treated patients at baseline and at 2 weeks and 4 weeks after SBRT. Every patient had renal cell carcinoma of clear cell pathology. Genomic DNA for TCR sequencing was prepared using the QIAamp DNA Blood Mini Kit (Qiagen). Samples were included in the analyses only if all quality control checks were passed. Points the paper makes about the study in general: No pretreatment tumor biopsies were available, so the baseline intratumoral presence of clonotypes could not be determined. Dynamics of the blood repertoire were not tracked past 4 weeks after treatment. The single-armed trial design could not address effects of radiation dose or scheduling on the TCR repertoire. An increase in top tumor clonotypes in blood was observed from baseline to 2 weeks post-radiation, followed by contraction by 4 weeks, which was taken to suggest transient expansion of tumor-resident clones.

This TCR was sampled from a man between 60 and 75 years old with renal cell carcinoma. The chain was built from TRBV7-2 and TRBJ2-7; no D segment can be confidently identified. Sequenced material: blood, taken from a patient whose treatment included radiotherapy and nephrectomy. The nucleotides are TGTGCCAGCAGCTTAGATGCGGTACCCCTCTACGAGCAGTACTTC. Translated, it reads CASSLDAVPLYEQYF.